The 17 T cell receptor beta chains below come from one sample, sequenced in a study of Tregs in tolerant kidney transplant recipients. These receptors' antigens are unknown. Sequencing was performed with immunoSEQ multiplex PCR; in TCRdb, only in-frame clones are kept and a portion is missing. The sample table sets out around 1,700 clones. FACS sorting followed a roughly 6-day coculture of CFSE-labeled recipient PBMCs with irradiated graft donor PBMCs. Sequencing was performed on CD4+ T cells from blood cultured with allogeneic cells, taken before the transplant. These receptors all stem from a human patient who received a combined kidney and bone marrow transplant.

This clone is deemed medium-sized by its frequency. The read stops 3 residues short of the end of the CDR3; the missing end is completed from the germline J gene. The chain carries TRBV18 and TRBJ2-3; D is unresolved. This CDR3 spans 14 amino acids. V was trimmed by 2 bases and J by 1 base, leaving 7 bases between them. The germline gives CDR1 KGHSH, CDR2 LQKENI. The sequenced part of the CDR3 DNA is TGTGCCAGCTCACCAGTACCGGGCACAGATACG. This translates into CASSPVPGTDT. The entire CDR3 protein reads CASSPVPGTDTQYF.

This clone is identified as medium-sized from frequency. Read coverage stops 3 residues before the CDR3 terminus; the germline J gene supplies the remainder. The chain couples TRBV18 to TRBJ1-3; D is unresolved. The CDR3 spans 14 residues. V was clipped by 2 bases and J by 0 bases, with 5 bases between them. Germline CDR1 KGHSH, CDR2 LQKENI. The sequenced part of the CDR3 DNA is TGTGCCAGCTCACCAACAAGCTCTGGAAACACC. Translation gives CASSPTSSGNT. The CDR3 in full is CASSPTSSGNTIYF.

This clone is medium-sized by frequency. Read data end 3 residues before the CDR3 end; the end is taken from the germline J gene. The genes are TRBV5-6 and TRBJ2-5, with 8 bases that match TRBD2. The CDR3 is 13 residues long. Trimming at V came to 2 bases and at J to 4 bases, leaving 1 base not matched to a gene. In germline, CDR1 is SGHDT, CDR2 YYEEEE. CDR3 DNA, as far as it was read: TGTGCCAGCAGCTTCGCGGGGGGAGAGACC. Its translation: CASSFAGGET. In full, the CDR3 is CASSFAGGETQYF.

For this clone: The read stops 3 residues short of the end of the CDR3; the missing end is completed from the germline J gene. The gene calls are TRBV5-6 and TRBJ1-2; 7 bases map to TRBD1. Germline lookup yields CDR1 SGHDT and CDR2 YYEEEE. The CDR3 totals 15 residues. The chain's CDR3 is CASSLGGQRTYDYTF. Incomplete CDR3 DNA: TGTGCCAGCAGCTTGGGGGGACAGCGAACCTACGAC.

Notes on this clone: The read gets to within 3 residues of the CDR3 end, and the germline J gene fills in the rest. The V call is TRBV14, the J call TRBJ2-3, with a possible D match to TRBD2 (6 bases). The CDR3 runs to 15 residues. The germline CDR1 and CDR2 sequences are SGHDN and FVKESK. The CDR3 protein is CASSPNSGTRETQYF. The sequenced CDR3 bases are TGTGCCAGCAGCCCCAATAGCGGCACTCGGGAGACG.

To note about this clone: The read ends 3 residues before the CDR3 terminus; that terminus is restored from the germline J gene. The chain combines TRBV7-2 with TRBJ2-7; 7 positions match TRBD1. This CDR3 has 15 residues. The J segment lost 2 bases and the V segment lost 6 bases, leaving 10 bases of the junction unmatched. Germline assignment: CDR1 SGHTA and CDR2 FQGNSA. CDR3 DNA (partial): TGTGCCAGCAGAAACGAGGGGGCGCCTACCTACGAG. This sequence encodes CASRNEGAPTYE. The CDR3 reads in full as CASRNEGAPTYEQYF. The variable domain in full, with the rest retrieved from reference TRBV7-2 and TRBJ2-7, is GAGVSQSPSNKVTEKGKDVELRCDPISGHTALYWYRQSLGQGLEFLIYFQGNSAPDKSGLPSDRFSAERTGGSVSTLTIQRTQQEDSAVYLCASRNEGAPTYEQYFGPGTRLTVT.

In terms of frequency, this clone is hyperexpanded (1% or more). The sequence runs out 3 residues before the end of the CDR3; the remainder is reconstructed from the germline J gene. The genes are TRBV2 and TRBJ2-7; D might be TRBD1 (6 bases). Germline V CDR1 and CDR2: SNHLY, FYNNEI. The CDR3 totals 13 residues. Between the trimmed V and J ends, which lost 7 bases and 2 bases, there was a span of 12 bases. CDR3 sequence: CASKEQGAYEQYF. The CDR3 DNA, read in part, is TGTGCCAGCAAAGAACAGGGTGCCTACGAG.

Concerning this clone: The CDR3 end falls 3 residues outside the read, so it is completed with the germline J gene. The chain combines TRBV19 with TRBJ2-4; 8 bases fit TRBD1. Germline assignment: CDR1 LNHDA and CDR2 SQIVND (reference sequence). This CDR3 has 15 amino acids. The covered CDR3 bases are TGTGCCAGTAGTATACGGACAGGGATTAACTATGGT. Translating it yields CASSIRTGINYG. The complete CDR3 protein is CASSIRTGINYGQYF.

CDR3: CASSFGTGSGANVLTF. CDR3 DNA, as far as it was read: TGTGCCAGCAGCTTCGGGACAGGGTCTGGGGCCAACGTC. The genes are TRBV6-4 and TRBJ2-6; the match to TRBD1 covers 9 bases. With the read ending 3 residues before the CDR3 end, the germline J gene is used to fill in that end. The CDR3 length is 16 residues. The ends lost 6 bases at V and 1 base at J; junction bases unmatched: 4. From germline, CDR1 is MRHNA and CDR2 SNTAGT.

In the case of this clone: The read halts 3 residues ahead of the CDR3 end, with the missing end drawn from the germline J gene. This chain links TRBV18 with TRBJ1-2, with a tentative D call TRBD1 (5 bases). There are 15 residues in the CDR3. CDR1 and CDR2 (germline): KGHSH, LQKENI. This CDR3 is CASSNQGTFTDTYTF. CDR3 DNA (partial): TGTGCCAGCTCAAACCAGGGCACCTTCACAGATACC. The variable domain in full, completed from reference TRBV18 and TRBJ1-2, reads NAGVMQNPRHLVRRRGQEARLRCSPMKGHSHVYWYRQLPEEGLKFMVYLQKENIIDESGMPKERFSAEFPKEGPSILRIQQVVRGDSAAYFCASSNQGTFTDTYTFGSGTRLTVV.

As concerns this clone: The missing CDR3 end, 3 residues past where the read stops, is filled in from the germline J gene. V and J are TRBV20-1 and TRBJ1-6; a possible D gene is TRBD1 (6 bases). Trimming left V 7 bases short and J 0 bases short, with 22 bases between. Germline CDR1 reads DFQATT; CDR2 reads SNEGSKA (reference sequence). This CDR3 has 18 amino acids. The CDR3 DNA, read in part, is TGCAGTGTCTCGTCGCCGGGACACCTTAGCTCCTATAATTCACCC. As protein: CSVSSPGHLSSYNSP. The CDR3 in its entirety is CSVSSPGHLSSYNSPLHF.

For this clone: The read stops 3 residues short of the end of the CDR3; the missing end is completed from the germline J gene. The chain recombines TRBV6-1 with TRBJ2-7; D unresolved. V was trimmed by 2 bases and J by 5 bases, leaving 16 bases between them. Per germline, CDR1 MNHNS and CDR2 SASEGT. The CDR3 totals 15 residues. The CDR3 region is CASSEFGPRKDEQYF. The DNA read from the CDR3 is TGTGCCAGCAGTGAATTTGGGCCCCGTAAGGACGAG.

As to this clone: The read finishes 3 residues shy of the CDR3 end, and the germline J gene is used to complete it. V is TRBV4-2 and J is TRBJ2-1, with TRBD1 matching 7 bases. This CDR3 spans 14 amino acids. Germline lookup yields CDR1 LGHNA and CDR2 YNFKEQ. With 6 bases clipped from V and 5 bases from J, the junction kept 7 bases outside the gene matches. CDR3 bases read: TGTGCCAGCAGGGGACAGTTTGGAGACAATGAG. Translating gives CASRGQFGDNE. The CDR3 in its entirety is CASRGQFGDNEQFF.

This clone is medium-sized by frequency. The missing CDR3 end, 3 residues past where the read stops, is filled in from the germline J gene. The chain links TRBV7-2 to TRBJ2-7; TRBD1 might be the D (5 bases). Germline values: CDR1 SGHTA, CDR2 FQGNSA. The CDR3 loop spans 15 amino acids. The V end was cut by 3 bases, the J end by 3 bases, with 15 bases between. The CDR3 is CASSFLAQGFYEQYF. The CDR3 bases that were read are TGTGCCAGCAGCTTTTTGGCGCAGGGATTCTACGAG.

In regard to this clone: The CDR3 end is not reached by the read, which stops 3 residues before it; the germline J gene fills it in. The chain combines TRBV20-1 with TRBJ2-7; possibly TRBD2 for D (7 bases). Trimming left V 3 bases short and J 3 bases short, with 15 bases between. The CDR3 consists of 14 residues. The germline gives CDR1 DFQATT, CDR2 SNEGSKA (reference sequence). Partial CDR3 DNA: TGCAGTGCTAGGGGCACAGGGAGGGACTACGAG. Residues: CSARGTGRDYE. In full, the CDR3 reads CSARGTGRDYEQYF.

This clone registers medium-sized by frequency. The CDR3 end falls 3 residues outside the read, so it is completed with the germline J gene. V is TRBV5-6 and J is TRBJ2-7; possibly TRBD2 for D (7 bases). The CDR3 is made up of 14 amino acids. Germline assignment: CDR1 SGHDT and CDR2 YYEEEE. V was trimmed by 2 bases and J by 3 bases, leaving 12 bases between them. Incomplete CDR3 DNA: TGTGCCAGCAGCTTCGGGGGGCGCGACTACGAG. Its translation is CASSFGGRDYE. The CDR3 in full is CASSFGGRDYEQYF.

Considering frequency, this clone is medium-sized. With the read ending 3 residues before the CDR3 end, the germline J gene is used to fill in that end. The gene calls are TRBV5-6 and TRBJ1-1; unclear D gene. Trimming took 0 bases from V and 4 from J, leaving 7 bases between them. The CDR3 is 13 amino acids. Germline V gene data show CDR1 as SGHDT and CDR2 as YYEEEE. CDR3 bases read: TGTGCCAGCAGCTTGGTTCTTTCCACTGAA. Its translation: CASSLVLSTE. The CDR3, in full, reads CASSLVLSTEAFF.